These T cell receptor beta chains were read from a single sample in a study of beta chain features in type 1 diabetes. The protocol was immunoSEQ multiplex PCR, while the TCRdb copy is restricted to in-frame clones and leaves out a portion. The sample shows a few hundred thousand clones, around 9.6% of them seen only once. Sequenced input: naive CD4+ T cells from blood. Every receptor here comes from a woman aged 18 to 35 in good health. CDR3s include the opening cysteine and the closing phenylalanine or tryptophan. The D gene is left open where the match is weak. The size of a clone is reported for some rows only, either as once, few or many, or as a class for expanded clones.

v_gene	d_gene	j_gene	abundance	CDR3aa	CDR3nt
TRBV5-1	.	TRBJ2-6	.	CASSLGGQSGANVLTF	TGCGCCAGCAGCTTAGGAGGGCAGTCAGGGGCCAACGTCCTGACTTTC
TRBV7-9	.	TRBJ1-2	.	CASSSQEIPYGYTF	TGTGCCAGCAGCTCACAAGAAATCCCCTATGGCTACACCTTC
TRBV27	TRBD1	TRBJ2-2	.	CASSLRPTGSPGELFF	TGTGCCAGCAGCCTTAGACCGACAGGGTCTCCCGGGGAGCTGTTTTTT
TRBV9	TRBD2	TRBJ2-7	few	CASSRAGGQGYEQYF	TGTGCCAGCAGCCGTGCGGGGGGCCAAGGCTACGAGCAGTACTTC
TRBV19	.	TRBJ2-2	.	CASKPSRVGTGELFF	TGTGCCAGTAAACCCTCCAGGGTTGGGACCGGGGAGCTGTTTTTT
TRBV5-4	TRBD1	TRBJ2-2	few	CASSLSRPGGFGELFF	TGTGCCAGCAGCTTGAGTCGGCCAGGGGGCTTCGGGGAGCTGTTTTTT
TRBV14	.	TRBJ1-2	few	CASSQDWAGNGYTF	TGTGCCAGCAGCCAAGATTGGGCAGGGAATGGCTACACCTTC
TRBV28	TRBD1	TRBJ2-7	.	CASSLSGDRGHEQYF	TGTGCCAGCAGTTTGTCAGGGGACAGGGGGCACGAGCAGTACTTC
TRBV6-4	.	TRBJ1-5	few	CASSVTGFGNQPQHF	TGTGCCAGCAGTGTAACAGGGTTCGGGAATCAGCCCCAGCATTTT
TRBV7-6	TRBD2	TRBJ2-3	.	CASSLGSGGATDTQYF	TGTGCCAGCAGCTTAGGTAGCGGGGGGGCAACAGATACGCAGTATTTT
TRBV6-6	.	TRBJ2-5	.	CASSYSTAGEETQYF	TGTGCCAGCAGTTACTCGACGGCAGGGGAAGAGACCCAGTACTTC
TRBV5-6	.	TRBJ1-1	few	CASSFYSNTEAFF	TGTGCCAGCAGCTTTTACTCAAACACTGAAGCTTTCTTT
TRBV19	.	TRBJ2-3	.	CASSIDILIPDTQYF	TGTGCCAGTAGTATTGACATCTTGATTCCAGATACGCAGTATTTT
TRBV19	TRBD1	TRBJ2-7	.	CASTETGGTTYEQYF	TGTGCCAGTACTGAGACAGGGGGAACAACCTACGAGCAGTACTTC
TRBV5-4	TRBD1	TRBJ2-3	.	CASSLGAGGGTDTQYF	TGTGCCAGCAGCTTGGGCGCAGGGGGCGGGACAGATACGCAGTATTTT
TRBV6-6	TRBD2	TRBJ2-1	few	CASSYPGGADNEQFF	TGTGCCAGCAGTTACCCCGGGGGGGCGGACAATGAGCAGTTCTTC
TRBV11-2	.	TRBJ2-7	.	CASSLDFKRELQYF	TGTGCCAGCAGCTTAGACTTTAAACGTGAACTACAGTACTTC
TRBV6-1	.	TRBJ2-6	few	CASSDRVGANVLTF	TGTGCCAGCAGTGACAGGGTTGGGGCCAACGTCCTGACTTTC
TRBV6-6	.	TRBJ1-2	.	CASSPTGYGYTF	TGTGCCAGCAGTCCTACAGGGTATGGCTACACCTTC
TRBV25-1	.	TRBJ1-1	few	CASSRTSGTMAEAFF	TGTGCCAGCAGTCGAACTTCCGGGACAATGGCTGAAGCTTTCTTT
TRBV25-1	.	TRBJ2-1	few	CASSEPGTRRRAQFF	TGTGCCAGCAGTGAGCCCGGGACTCGGCGAAGGGCGCAGTTCTTC
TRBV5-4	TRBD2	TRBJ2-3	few	CASSRDLAGTQYF	TGTGCCAGCAGCCGCGATCTAGCGGGCACGCAGTATTTT
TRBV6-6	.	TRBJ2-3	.	CASSYSYTDTQYF	TGTGCCAGCAGTTACTCCTACACAGATACGCAGTATTTT
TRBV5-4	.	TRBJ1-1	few	CASSSAGGDTEAFF	TGTGCCAGCAGCTCGGCCGGGGGAGACACTGAAGCTTTCTTT
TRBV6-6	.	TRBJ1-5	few	CASSYSNVGGNQPQHF	TGTGCCAGCAGTTACTCGAACGTCGGGGGCAATCAGCCCCAGCATTTT
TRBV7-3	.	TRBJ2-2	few	CASSSQGGTAGELFF	TGTGCCAGCAGCTCACAGGGGGGGACCGCCGGGGAGCTGTTTTTT
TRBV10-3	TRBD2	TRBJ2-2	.	CAISGRIGSGELFF	TGTGCCATTAGCGGGAGAATTGGTAGCGGGGAGCTGTTTTTT
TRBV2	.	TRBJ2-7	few	CASSADYSPNEQYF	TGTGCCAGCAGTGCGGACTATAGCCCCAACGAGCAGTACTTC
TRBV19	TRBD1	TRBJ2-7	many	CASRQGYEQYF	TGTGCCAGTCGACAGGGATACGAGCAGTACTTC
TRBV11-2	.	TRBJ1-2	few	CASRDLGAPRPNYGYTF	TGTGCCAGCAGGGATCTAGGGGCGCCAAGGCCTAACTATGGCTACACCTTC
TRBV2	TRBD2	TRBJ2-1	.	CASSEFVGSGSSDEQFF	TGTGCCAGCAGTGAATTCGTGGGGAGCGGGAGTTCCGATGAGCAGTTCTTC
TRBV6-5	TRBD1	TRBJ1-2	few	CASSYSGQGFGGYTF	TGTGCCAGCAGTTACTCAGGACAGGGCTTTGGCGGCTACACCTTC